The clone carrying this T cell receptor beta chain was detected ten times or more. Its antigen is currently unknown. This sample is part of a study of T cells in Graves' hyperthyroidism and ophthalmopathy. RNA transcripts gave rise to amplified TCR beta CDR3 regions. Carried out on the TCR CDR3, a first-round RT-PCR used the HTBI primer set. TCRdb independently ran MiXCR on the multiplex PCR reads; one entry per CDR3 protein. The repertoire has about 500,000 distinct CDR3 sequences, about 15% of them found once; the top ten carry around 17%. Study-level results: The model identified upcoming ophthalmopathy a median approximately 6.4 months ahead of onset.

Exclusion followed for patients with uncontrolled infection, other autoimmune disease, pregnancy or lactation. Orbital computed tomography, thyroid ultrasound, serum thyroxine and TRAb, and clinical symptoms together informed the diagnoses. The sequencing input was blood. The receptor comes from a woman under 30 with Graves' hyperthyroidism.

This CDR3 is CASSEVPGQMNTEAFF. CDR3 nucleotide sequence: TGTGCCAGCAGTGAAGTTCCGGGACAGATGAACACTGAAGCTTTCTTT. The chain uses TRBV6-1 and TRBJ1-1, with 7 bases matching TRBD1. Germline V gene sequence: CDR1 MNHNS, CDR2 SASEGT. CDR3 length: 16 amino acids. Trimming at V came to 1 base and at J to 0 bases, leaving 5 bases not matched to a gene.